This T cell receptor beta chain was identified during a study of human T cells and chemical hapten exposure. Study-wide results and caveats: The study found expanded TCRs formed significantly more large CDR3 similarity clusters than controls.

MiXCR, run by TCRdb on the RACE reads, gives a single entry per CDR3 protein. The sample shows approximately 400,000 distinct CDR3 sequences, 4.5% to 6% of them seen only once. Germline assignment: CDR1 LGHNT and CDR2 FRNRAP. The CDR3 is made up of 16 amino acids. V was pared by 2 bases and J by 0 bases, with 13 bases between. This clonotype was seen a few times. Its antigen is as yet unknown. The time point here: pre-sensitization, week 0. Treatment specified: therapeutic diphenylcyclopropenone sensitization with weekly scalp DPC. This TCR derives from a woman in her 50s with alopecia areata. Some clones in this sample may be carry-over from other donors' samples. The specimen was whole blood, collected in connection with sensitization to the hapten diphenylcyclopropenone (DPC). The chain uses TRBV12-5 and TRBJ1-2, with D uncertain. This CDR3 is CASGLTTSSANYGYTF. The CDR3 region has the DNA TGTGCTAGTGGTTTGACGACGTCGAGTGCTAACTATGGCTACACCTTC.